Presented here are 22 T cell receptor beta chains from one specimen sequenced in a study of blood T cell repertoires in COVID-19. The table came from immunoSEQ multiplex PCR; TCRdb's copy has only in-frame clones and leaves some out. Of 270,000 or so clones listed, less than 85% are singletons. Sequencing used peripheral blood. The origin of the receptors is a woman under 30 with acute or convalescent COVID-19.

V usage is TRBV6-5 and J usage is TRBJ2-7; D remains ambiguous. The germline CDR1 and CDR2 sequences are MNHEY and SVGAGI. The CDR3 runs 16 residues. Trimming took off 1 base at V and 6 bases at J, with 19 bases between the two ends. CDR3: CASSYFPGGPQVEQYF. The DNA of the CDR3 is TGTGCCAGCAGTTACTTCCCCGGTGGGCCTCAGGTCGAGCAGTACTTC.

This CDR3 reads CASAPGTEARPQHF. The CDR3 DNA reads TGTGCTAGTGCCCCCGGGACAGAAGCTCGGCCCCAGCATTTT. This chain connects TRBV12-5 to TRBJ1-5, with 7 bases lining up with TRBD1. Trimming removed 7 bases from V and 9 bases from J; junction bases left unmatched: 12. Germline V gene sequence: CDR1 LGHNT, CDR2 FRNRAP. This CDR3 comprises 14 residues. The full variable domain, rest sourced from reference TRBV12-5 and TRBJ1-5, is DARVTQTPRHKVTEMGQEVTMRCQPILGHNTVFWYRQTMMQGLELLAYFRNRAPLDDSGMPKDRFSAEMPDATLATLKIQPSEPRDSAVYFCASAPGTEARPQHFGDGTRLSIL.

This clone was recorded once. Compared with germline, one end of the junction differs, possibly owing to a read error. The chain employs TRBV7-2 and TRBJ2-2; 8 positions match TRBD2. There are 16 residues in the CDR3. Germline V CDR1 and CDR2: SGHTA, FQGNSA. The CDR3 protein is CASRLGAGAPTGELFF. For the CDR3, the DNA is TGTGCCAGCCGCTTGGGAGCGGGAGCCCCCACCGGGGAGCTGTTTTTT.

The count of this clone is one. The chain employs TRBV19 and TRBJ1-1, with D unclear. The CDR3 runs 13 residues. V dropped 0 bases and J dropped 4 bases, with 6 bases sitting between them. Per germline, CDR1 LNHDA and CDR2 SQIVND (reference sequence). The CDR3 loop reads CASSIDVFTEAFF. CDR3 sequence (DNA): TGTGCCAGTAGTATAGACGTCTTCACTGAAGCTTTCTTT.

This chain uses TRBV27 with TRBJ2-5, with D tentatively TRBD2 (6 bases). This CDR3 has 14 residues. V lost 8 bases and J lost 4, with 17 bases in between. The germline V gene encodes CDR1 MNHEY and CDR2 SMNVEV (reference sequence). The CDR3 DNA follows: TGTGCCAGCGCGACCCGGGGGTTCGGAGAGACCCAGTACTTC. This encodes CASATRGFGETQYF.

The DNA for the CDR3 is TGTGCCACCCGCGGGGGACCCACGGGTGAAGCTTTCTTT. Translated, it gives CATRGGPTGEAFF. The rearrangement uses TRBV6-5 and TRBJ1-1, with D possibly being TRBD1 (5 bases). Deletions cut 10 bases from V and 7 bases from J, with 19 bases between. This CDR3 is built from 13 residues. The germline CDR1 and CDR2 sequences are MNHEY and SVGAGI.

The rearrangement joins TRBV27 to TRBJ2-1; the match to TRBD2 covers 8 bases. After removal of 5 bases from V and 6 bases from J, the junction contained 9 bases not matched to a gene. CDR1 and CDR2 (germline): MNHEY, SMNVEV (reference sequence). The CDR3 covers 15 residues. This chain's CDR3 is CASSLSGTFSNEQFF. CDR3 in DNA: TGTGCCAGCAGTCTTAGCGGGACTTTCTCCAATGAGCAGTTCTTC.

The chain is built from TRBV9 and TRBJ1-6, with 12 bases aligning to TRBD1. Germline V gene sequence: CDR1 SGDLS, CDR2 YYNGEE. V lost 2 bases to trimming and J lost 10 bases; unmatched junction nucleotides: 4. CDR3 length: 15 amino acids. The CDR3 DNA is TGTGCCAGCAGCGTTGGGACAGGGGGCAGCTCACCCCTCCACTTT. This sequence encodes CASSVGTGGSSPLHF.

J is TRBJ2-7 and V is TRBV6-2 or TRBV6-3; D is ambiguous. Between the trimmed V and J ends, which lost 4 bases and 2 bases, there was a span of 9 bases. The CDR3 covers 13 residues. Germline V CDR1 and CDR2: MNHEY, SVGEGT. The CDR3 reads CASSFSITYEQYF. The CDR3 DNA reads TGTGCCAGCAGTTTTAGTATTACCTACGAGCAGTACTTC.

The gene calls are TRBV11-2 and TRBJ1-2; TRBD1 agrees at 9 bases. The CDR3 sequence is 16 residues long. Germline-derived CDR1 and CDR2 are SGHAT and FQNNGV. After removal of 4 bases from V and 4 bases from J, the junction contained 10 bases not matched to a gene. The CDR3 DNA sequence: TGTGCCAGCAGCTCATCTTTACAGGGGGCAGGCTATGGCTACACCTTC. Translating it yields CASSSSLQGAGYGYTF.

The genes are TRBV5-6 and TRBJ2-7, with 8 positions matching TRBD1. Germline lookup yields CDR1 SGHDT and CDR2 YYEEEE. J was trimmed by 5 bases and V by 4 bases; bases with no gene match: 5. There are 13 residues in the CDR3. CDR3 loop: CASSTGQADEQYF. The CDR3 bases are TGTGCCAGCAGCACGGGACAGGCCGACGAGCAGTACTTC.

The chain carries TRBV9 and TRBJ2-1; D perhaps matches TRBD2 (9 bases). V dropped 3 bases and J dropped 8 bases, with 27 bases sitting between them. The CDR3 covers 18 residues. CDR1 and CDR2 from the germline V gene are SGDLS and YYNGEE. In nucleotides, the CDR3 is TGTGCCAGCAGCGAGATGGGACTAGCAGGGGGCCCAGGCCATGAGCAGTTCTTC. It yields the protein CASSEMGLAGGPGHEQFF.

The genes are TRBV21-1 and TRBJ2-3; TRBD2 is the table's D call, not checked against the DNA. TRBV21-1 is given as a pseudogene. The CDR3 sequence is 18 residues long. This CDR3 is CASSNSEGRKADTDTQYF. The CDR3, as DNA: TGTGCCAGCAGCAATAGTGAGGGGAGGAAAGCGGACACAGATACGCAGTATTTT.

Details on this clone: At the DNA level, this CDR3 is encoded by other sequences in the same sample as well. The V call is TRBV7-9, the J call TRBJ2-7; D possibly corresponds to TRBD2 (6 bases). The V and J ends lost 0 bases and 4 bases respectively, with 10 bases between them. Germline V gene data show CDR1 as SEHNR and CDR2 as FQNEAQ (reference sequence). The CDR3 extends over 14 amino acids. The DNA for the CDR3 is TGTGCCAGCAGCTTAGCGGGAGGCAGGTACGAGCAGTACTTC. It codes for CASSLAGGRYEQYF.

The gene calls are TRBV28 and TRBJ2-3; TRBD2 is a possible D gene (6 bases). The V end lost 2 bases, the J end lost 4 bases, and 10 bases lay between the germline ends. CDR1 is MDHEN, CDR2 SYDVKM, per germline. This CDR3 comprises 14 residues. The CDR3 here is CASSLAGPSDTQYF. The DNA of the CDR3 is TGTGCCAGCAGTTTAGCGGGACCCTCAGATACGCAGTATTTT.

The chain combines TRBV7-2 with TRBJ2-7; a weak D match, TRBD2 (7 bases). Deletions cut 10 bases from V and 7 bases from J, with 23 bases between. Germline CDR1 SGHTA, CDR2 FQGNSA. The CDR3 is 14 amino acids. CDR3 in DNA: TGTGCCACCGAGCCAGGGGCGGGAGTAGGAGAGCAGTACTTC. Its translation: CATEPGAGVGEQYF.

The chain combines TRBV7-2 with TRBJ1-3, with D perhaps TRBD1 (6 bases). This CDR3 region has 14 residues. The V gene's germline CDR1 is SGHTA and CDR2 FQGNSA. V dropped 0 bases and J dropped 8 bases, with 11 bases sitting between them. This CDR3 reads CASSLAQGGDTIYF. CDR3 DNA: TGTGCCAGCAGCTTAGCACAAGGGGGGGACACCATATATTTT.

The chain employs TRBV4-3 and TRBJ1-2; D gene unclear. V was pared by 4 bases and J by 2 bases, with 8 bases between. The CDR3 consists of 13 residues. Germline-derived CDR1 and CDR2 are LGHNA and YSLEER. CDR3 sequence: CASSPYQNYGYTF. The CDR3 nucleotides read TGCGCCAGCAGCCCATATCAGAACTATGGCTACACCTTC.

The J gene is TRBJ1-6, the V gene TRBV11-2, with a possible D match to TRBD1 (6 bases). Germline CDR1 is SGHAT and CDR2 is FQNNGV. V was cut by 3 bases and J by 7 bases, with 13 bases left in between. The CDR3 totals 15 residues. CDR3 protein: CASSLNRVVNSPLHF. The CDR3 bases are TGTGCCAGCAGCTTGAACAGGGTCGTAAATTCACCCCTCCACTTT.

This clone came up once. The chain carries TRBV28 and TRBJ1-1; perhaps TRBD1 as D (6 bases). This CDR3 spans 15 amino acids. V was trimmed by 3 bases and J by 4 bases, leaving 15 bases between them. CDR1 is MDHEN and CDR2 is SYDVKM in the germline V gene. DNA of the CDR3: TGTGCCAGCAGTTTCCAACAGGGTACGAGCACTGAAGCTTTCTTT. It codes for CASSFQQGTSTEAFF.

The chain combines TRBV28 with TRBJ2-2; 12 nucleotides align to TRBD2. The CDR3 covers 16 residues. From germline, CDR1 is MDHEN and CDR2 SYDVKM. Unmatched junction bases numbered 7, after V lost 5 bases and J lost 6 bases. CDR3 bases: TGTGCCAGCAGTCTTCCGACTAGCGGGAGAGCCGGGGAGCTGTTTTTT. Encoded protein: CASSLPTSGRAGELFF.

The J gene is TRBJ1-1, the V gene TRBV28, with TRBD1 matching over 10 bases. J lost 6 bases, V lost 5 bases, and 6 bases had no gene match. Germline CDR1 and CDR2: MDHEN and SYDVKM. The CDR3 runs to 14 residues. The CDR3 here is CASSIRQGASEAFF. The CDR3 DNA reads as TGTGCCAGCAGTATAAGACAGGGGGCCTCTGAAGCTTTCTTT.